This is a list of T cell receptor beta chains from one sample in a study of OX40 agonist ivuxolimab in advanced cancers. Measured with immunoSEQ multiplex PCR; TCRdb has only the in-frame clones, and not every one. The table records tens of thousands of clones, about 87% of them present only once. Specimen: CD4+ or CD8+ T cells sorted from blood, collected in a trial of the OX40 agonist ivuxolimab. The receptors were sampled from an adult with an advanced solid tumor such as melanoma, head and neck, liver or kidney cancer. Each CDR3 is given with its conserved first and last residue. Fields, in order: CDR3 protein, CDR3 DNA, clone size, D gene, V gene, J gene. A D gene is named only where the DNA matches it firmly. Clone size, where shown, is once, few, many, or a class for clones that have expanded.

CDR3 protein: CASSLSAGTGGTEAFF
CDR3 DNA: TGTGCCAGCAGCTTATCAGCCGGGACAGGGGGCACTGAAGCTTTCTTT
clone size: -
D gene: TRBD1
V gene: TRBV7-9
J gene: TRBJ1-1

CDR3 protein: CASSFQDTEAFF
CDR3 DNA: TGTGCCAGCAGCTTCCAAGACACTGAAGCTTTCTTT
clone size: -
D gene: -
V gene: TRBV5-4
J gene: TRBJ1-1

CDR3 protein: CASSFAYEQYF
CDR3 DNA: TGTGCCAGCAGCTTTGCCTACGAGCAGTACTTC
clone size: -
D gene: -
V gene: TRBV7-9
J gene: TRBJ2-7

CDR3 protein: CASSLDRGGNQPQHF
CDR3 DNA: TGTGCCAGCAGCTTGGACAGGGGTGGCAATCAGCCCCAGCATTTT
clone size: -
D gene: TRBD1
V gene: TRBV5-4
J gene: TRBJ1-5

CDR3 protein: CASSSQLAAHNEQFF
CDR3 DNA: TGTGCCAGCAGCTCCCAGCTGGCGGCCCACAATGAGCAGTTCTTC
clone size: once
D gene: -
V gene: TRBV5-4
J gene: TRBJ2-1

CDR3 protein: CASSLGTVYGYTF
CDR3 DNA: TGTGCCAGCAGCTTAGGGACAGTCTATGGCTACACCTTC
clone size: -
D gene: -
V gene: TRBV7-9
J gene: TRBJ1-2

CDR3 protein: CASSAGLSSSTDTQYF
CDR3 DNA: TGCGCCAGCAGCGCGGGACTATCCTCTAGCACAGATACGCAGTATTTT
clone size: few
D gene: TRBD2
V gene: TRBV5-1
J gene: TRBJ2-3

CDR3 protein: CASSSRSGSSTDTQYF
CDR3 DNA: TGTGCCAGCAGCTCACGTAGCGGGTCTAGCACAGATACGCAGTATTTT
clone size: -
D gene: TRBD2
V gene: TRBV7-9
J gene: TRBJ2-3

CDR3 protein: CASSYGRGGPGNTIYF
CDR3 DNA: TGTGCCAGCAGTTACGGGCGAGGGGGACCTGGAAACACCATATATTTT
clone size: -
D gene: -
V gene: TRBV6-5
J gene: TRBJ1-3

CDR3 protein: CASSLGGDSTDTQYF
CDR3 DNA: TGTGCCAGCAGCTTAGGAGGGGATTCCACAGATACGCAGTATTTT
clone size: -
D gene: -
V gene: TRBV7-9
J gene: TRBJ2-3

CDR3 protein: CASSFQGSYEQYF
CDR3 DNA: TGTGCCAGCAGCTTCCAGGGAAGCTACGAGCAGTACTTC
clone size: -
D gene: -
V gene: TRBV5-4
J gene: TRBJ2-7

CDR3 protein: CASRPMWGTGELFF
CDR3 DNA: TGTGCCAGCAGACCCATGTGGGGTACCGGGGAGCTGTTTTTT
clone size: -
D gene: -
V gene: TRBV11-3
J gene: TRBJ2-2

CDR3 protein: CASSARRGEQYF
CDR3 DNA: TGTGCCAGCAGCGCCCGCAGGGGCGAGCAGTACTTC
clone size: -
D gene: -
V gene: TRBV11-3
J gene: TRBJ2-7

CDR3 protein: CASNTQGNTGELFF
CDR3 DNA: TGTGCCAGTAACACACAGGGCAACACCGGGGAGCTGTTTTTT
clone size: -
D gene: -
V gene: TRBV19
J gene: TRBJ2-2

CDR3 protein: CASSLEDSGANVLTF
CDR3 DNA: TGTGCCAGCAGCTTAGAAGACTCTGGGGCCAACGTCCTGACTTTC
clone size: -
D gene: -
V gene: TRBV7-2
J gene: TRBJ2-6

CDR3 protein: CASSFPRGGTGTYEQYF
CDR3 DNA: TGTGCCAGCAGCTTCCCCAGGGGCGGGACAGGGACCTACGAGCAGTACTTC
clone size: -
D gene: TRBD1
V gene: TRBV11-2
J gene: TRBJ2-7

CDR3 protein: CASSPAGLSGNTIYF
CDR3 DNA: TGTGCCAGCAGCCCCGCAGGACTCTCTGGAAACACCATATATTTT
clone size: -
D gene: -
V gene: TRBV7-9
J gene: TRBJ1-3

CDR3 protein: CASNLAGSVGTDTQYF
CDR3 DNA: TGTGCCAGCAATCTAGCGGGATCCGTAGGCACAGATACGCAGTATTTT
clone size: once
D gene: TRBD2
V gene: TRBV5-4
J gene: TRBJ2-3

CDR3 protein: CASSLFATGGSGYTF
CDR3 DNA: TGTGCCAGCAGCTTATTTGCGACAGGGGGGAGTGGCTACACCTTC
clone size: -
D gene: TRBD1
V gene: TRBV5-4
J gene: TRBJ1-2

CDR3 protein: CASTATATSGSTDTQYF
CDR3 DNA: TGTGCCAGTACCGCCACAGCGACTAGCGGGAGCACAGATACGCAGTATTTT
clone size: few
D gene: TRBD2
V gene: TRBV19
J gene: TRBJ2-3

CDR3 protein: CASSSRGGGETQYF
CDR3 DNA: TGTGCCAGCAGCTCCCGTGGTGGCGGGGAGACCCAGTACTTC
clone size: once
D gene: -
V gene: TRBV11-2
J gene: TRBJ2-5

CDR3 protein: CASSLDTYYGYTF
CDR3 DNA: TGTGCCAGCAGCCTGGACACGTACTATGGCTACACCTTC
clone size: -
D gene: -
V gene: TRBV5-6
J gene: TRBJ1-2

CDR3 protein: CSAIDRTEAFF
CDR3 DNA: TGCAGTGCTATAGACCGCACTGAAGCTTTCTTT
clone size: -
D gene: -
V gene: TRBV20-1
J gene: TRBJ1-1

CDR3 protein: CAISESSEDGYTF
CDR3 DNA: TGTGCCATCAGTGAGTCCAGTGAGGATGGCTACACCTTC
clone size: -
D gene: -
V gene: TRBV10-3
J gene: TRBJ1-2

CDR3 protein: CASSTGLRGYTF
CDR3 DNA: TGTGCCAGCAGTACAGGTCTTCGGGGCTACACCTTC
clone size: -
D gene: -
V gene: TRBV2
J gene: TRBJ1-2

CDR3 protein: CASSLVGDNNQPQHF
CDR3 DNA: TGTGCCAGCAGCTTAGTAGGGGACAACAATCAGCCCCAGCATTTT
clone size: -
D gene: -
V gene: TRBV7-2
J gene: TRBJ1-5

CDR3 protein: CASRKGMAGGGTEAFF
CDR3 DNA: TGTGCCAGCAGAAAAGGGATGGCAGGGGGAGGCACTGAAGCTTTCTTT
clone size: -
D gene: TRBD1
V gene: TRBV7-2
J gene: TRBJ1-1

CDR3 protein: CASSSVGDMGYTF
CDR3 DNA: TGTGCCAGCAGCTCAGTTGGGGATATGGGCTACACCTTC
clone size: -
D gene: -
V gene: TRBV7-9
J gene: TRBJ1-2

CDR3 protein: CAIRANEGETQYF
CDR3 DNA: TGTGCCATCAGGGCCAATGAGGGGGAGACCCAGTACTTC
clone size: -
D gene: -
V gene: TRBV10-3
J gene: TRBJ2-5

CDR3 protein: CASNSQSYTEAFF
CDR3 DNA: TGTGCCAGCAACTCACAGTCGTACACTGAAGCTTTCTTT
clone size: -
D gene: -
V gene: TRBV6-5
J gene: TRBJ1-1

CDR3 protein: CAISDPPGRAGRNEQFF
CDR3 DNA: TGTGCCATCAGTGACCCCCCCGGGAGGGCCGGCCGAAATGAGCAGTTCTTC
clone size: -
D gene: TRBD2
V gene: TRBV10-3
J gene: TRBJ2-1

CDR3 protein: CASSSPEIKAGELFF
CDR3 DNA: TGCGCCAGCAGCTCGCCCGAGATAAAGGCCGGGGAGCTGTTTTTT
clone size: -
D gene: -
V gene: TRBV5-1
J gene: TRBJ2-2

CDR3 protein: CASSIAAGTQETQYF
CDR3 DNA: TGTGCCAGTAGTATAGCAGCAGGGACCCAAGAGACCCAGTACTTC
clone size: -
D gene: -
V gene: TRBV19
J gene: TRBJ2-5

CDR3 protein: CASSQVGIGSNQPQHF
CDR3 DNA: TGCGCCAGCAGCCAAGTCGGTATCGGAAGCAATCAGCCCCAGCATTTT
clone size: -
D gene: -
V gene: TRBV4-1
J gene: TRBJ1-5

CDR3 protein: CASSLFSGDEKLFF
CDR3 DNA: TGTGCCAGCAGCTTATTTTCGGGGGATGAAAAACTGTTTTTT
clone size: -
D gene: -
V gene: TRBV11-3
J gene: TRBJ1-4

CDR3 protein: CAGLGVTGNTIYF
CDR3 DNA: TGTGCCGGCTTGGGGGTGACTGGAAACACCATATATTTT
clone size: -
D gene: -
V gene: TRBV7-6
J gene: TRBJ1-3

CDR3 protein: CASSRIVNTEAFF
CDR3 DNA: TGTGCCAGCAGCCGGATTGTGAACACTGAAGCTTTCTTT
clone size: once
D gene: -
V gene: TRBV7-9
J gene: TRBJ1-1

CDR3 protein: CASSHLDRNTEAFF
CDR3 DNA: TGTGCCAGCAGTCACCTCGACAGGAACACTGAAGCTTTCTTT
clone size: few
D gene: -
V gene: TRBV6-5
J gene: TRBJ1-1

CDR3 protein: CASTPSGGTYNEQFF
CDR3 DNA: TGTGCCAGCACCCCTAGCGGGGGGACCTACAATGAGCAGTTCTTC
clone size: -
D gene: TRBD2
V gene: TRBV6-5
J gene: TRBJ2-1

CDR3 protein: CASSLTGDPYNEQFF
CDR3 DNA: TGCGCCAGCAGCTTGACGGGGGACCCTTACAATGAGCAGTTCTTC
clone size: -
D gene: -
V gene: TRBV5-1
J gene: TRBJ2-1

CDR3 protein: CASSYDRGLPFDTQYF
CDR3 DNA: TGTGCCAGCAGTTACGACAGGGGGCTCCCTTTTGATACGCAGTATTTT
clone size: -
D gene: TRBD1
V gene: TRBV6-5
J gene: TRBJ2-3

CDR3 protein: CACRRGGASTDTQYF
CDR3 DNA: TGTGCCTGCCGGAGGGGCGGGGCTAGCACAGATACGCAGTATTTT
clone size: -
D gene: -
V gene: TRBV7-9
J gene: TRBJ2-3

CDR3 protein: CAWSVLSTGELFF
CDR3 DNA: TGTGCCTGGAGTGTTCTCTCCACCGGGGAGCTGTTTTTT
clone size: -
D gene: -
V gene: TRBV30
J gene: TRBJ2-2

CDR3 protein: CASSSSSSGNTIYF
CDR3 DNA: TGTGCCAGCAGCTCGTCTTCGTCGGGAAACACCATATATTTT
clone size: few
D gene: -
V gene: TRBV11-2
J gene: TRBJ1-3

CDR3 protein: CASSLPPGHTYEQYF
CDR3 DNA: TGTGCCAGCAGCTTGCCCCCCGGCCACACCTACGAGCAGTACTTC
clone size: -
D gene: -
V gene: TRBV11-2
J gene: TRBJ2-7

CDR3 protein: CASSLTGTGNEQYF
CDR3 DNA: TGTGCCAGCAGCTTAACAGGGACAGGCAACGAGCAGTACTTC
clone size: -
D gene: TRBD1
V gene: TRBV7-2
J gene: TRBJ2-7

CDR3 protein: CASRRNVLTTEAFF
CDR3 DNA: TGTGCCAGCCGAAGGAATGTGTTGACCACTGAAGCTTTCTTT
clone size: -
D gene: -
V gene: TRBV6-5
J gene: TRBJ1-1

CDR3 protein: CSARMGNTQYF
CDR3 DNA: TGCAGTGCTAGAATGGGGAATACGCAGTATTTT
clone size: -
D gene: -
V gene: TRBV20-1
J gene: TRBJ2-3

CDR3 protein: CAGADHGIPIKEQYF
CDR3 DNA: TGTGCCGGGGCCGACCACGGGATACCCATTAAGGAGCAGTACTTC
clone size: once
D gene: -
V gene: TRBV10-3
J gene: TRBJ2-7

CDR3 protein: CASSHRGPPNQPQHF
CDR3 DNA: TGTGCCAGCAGTCACAGGGGACCCCCTAATCAGCCCCAGCATTTT
clone size: -
D gene: TRBD1
V gene: TRBV28
J gene: TRBJ1-5

CDR3 protein: CASSPYAGVPGELFF
CDR3 DNA: TGCGCCAGCAGCCCTTATGCAGGGGTGCCCGGGGAGCTGTTTTTT
clone size: -
D gene: -
V gene: TRBV5-1
J gene: TRBJ2-2

CDR3 protein: CASSFLGQTYEQYF
CDR3 DNA: TGTGCCAGCAGCTTTTTAGGACAGACCTACGAGCAGTACTTC
clone size: once
D gene: -
V gene: TRBV5-6
J gene: TRBJ2-7

CDR3 protein: CASSLGVEGSYEQYF
CDR3 DNA: TGCGCCAGCAGCCTAGGGGTAGAAGGGTCCTACGAGCAGTACTTC
clone size: -
D gene: -
V gene: TRBV4-3
J gene: TRBJ2-7

CDR3 protein: CASSLQGQGTEAFF
CDR3 DNA: TGTGCCAGCAGTTTACAGGGGCAGGGGACTGAAGCTTTCTTT
clone size: once
D gene: TRBD1
V gene: TRBV2
J gene: TRBJ1-1